The 17 T cell receptor beta chains below all came from one sample that was sequenced in a study of control samples from healthy donors and cancer patients. Some clones are missing from TCRdb's copy, which holds only in-frame ones; the method was immunoSEQ multiplex PCR. This sample has about 250,000 clones, with about four fifths found just once. Sequencing was carried out using PBMCs. The receptor source for this set is a woman aged 60-75 years with lung cancer.

The rearrangement uses TRBV14 and TRBJ2-3; 7 nucleotides align to TRBD2. The CDR3 covers 16 residues. Germline V gene lookup returns CDR1 SGHDN and CDR2 FVKESK. V lost 4 bases to trimming and J lost 4 bases; unmatched junction nucleotides: 11. Here the CDR3 DNA reads TGTGCCAGCAGCCTCGGCTGGGGGGGATCGTCAGATACGCAGTATTTT. Residues: CASSLGWGGSSDTQYF. Full variable domain (remainder filled in from reference TRBV14 and TRBJ2-3): EAGVTQFPSHSVIEKGQTVTLRCDPISGHDNLYWYRRVMGKEIKFLLHFVKESKQDESGMPNNRFLAERTGGTYSTLKVQPAELEDSGVYFCASSLGWGGSSDTQYFGPGTRLTVL.

The chain has TRBV21-1 and TRBJ2-7; TRBD1, as called in the table, went unchecked against the DNA. TRBV21-1 is given as a pseudogene. The CDR3 has 16 residues. The CDR3 DNA reads TGTGCCAGCAACCCTCCCGGGACAGGGGCAACCTACGAGCAGTACTTC. Amino acid sequence: CASNPPGTGATYEQYF.

Turning to this clone: One junction end disagrees with the germline gene, perhaps due to a read error. This sequence joins TRBV19 and TRBJ2-3; 8 nucleotides line up with TRBD2. The CDR3 has 13 residues. Germline V gives CDR1 LNHDA, CDR2 SQIVND (reference sequence). CDR3: CASSPITSGNQYF. DNA of the CDR3: TGCGCCAGTAGTCCGATAACTAGCGGTAACCAGTATTTT. The whole variable domain, remainder taken from reference TRBV19 and TRBJ2-3, is DGGITQSPKYLFRKEGQNVTLSCEQNLNHDAMYWYRQDPGQGLRLIYYSQIVNDFQKGDIAEGYSVSREKKESFPLTVTSAQKNPTAFYLCASSPITSGNQYFGPGTRLTVL.

J is TRBJ2-1 and V is TRBV5-1, with no clear D. Germline-derived CDR1 and CDR2 are SGHRS and YFSETQ. Trimming took 1 base from V and 1 from J, leaving 12 bases between them. This CDR3 has 16 amino acids. CDR3 protein: CASSLSGQSSYNEQFF. The DNA for the CDR3 is TGCGCCAGCAGCTTGTCCGGTCAGAGTTCCTACAATGAGCAGTTCTTC.

J is TRBJ2-1 and V is TRBV29-1; D is ambiguous. Trimming stripped 4 bases from V and 1 base from J, with 8 bases between. This CDR3 spans 13 amino acids. Germline loops: CDR1 SQVTM, CDR2 ANQGSEA. The DNA for the CDR3 is TGCAGCGTTGTGCCGGGTTCCTACAATGAGCAGTTCTTC. Protein product: CSVVPGSYNEQFF.

J is TRBJ2-6 and V is TRBV2; D is perhaps TRBD1 or TRBD2 (6 bases each). Germline V gene data show CDR1 as SNHLY and CDR2 as FYNNEI. The CDR3 contains 13 residues. The V and J ends lost 11 bases and 3 bases respectively, with 11 bases between them. CDR3 loop: CAEGGSGANVLTF. The CDR3 region has the DNA TGTGCCGAGGGGGGTAGTGGGGCCAACGTCCTGACTTTC.

As to this clone: Other DNA sequences in this specimen translate into the identical CDR3. This chain connects TRBV21-1 to TRBJ2-1; the table's TRBD2 call for D was not verified on the DNA. TRBV21-1 corresponds to a pseudogene. This CDR3 spans 15 amino acids. CDR3 sequence: CATRTGSGGGNEQFF. CDR3 bases: TGTGCCACCAGAACGGGGTCGGGGGGGGGCAATGAGCAGTTCTTC.

This chain connects TRBV6-5 to TRBJ1-5; 7 bases are a match to TRBD1. V gave up 0 bases and J gave up 4 bases; unmatched junction bases: 3. Germline V gene lookup returns CDR1 MNHEY and CDR2 SVGAGI. This CDR3 contains 15 residues. DNA for the CDR3: TGTGCCAGCAGTTACTCGTACAGGGGTAATCAGCCCCAGCATTTT. Protein: CASSYSYRGNQPQHF.

This clone was detected only a few times. The chain recombines TRBV27 with TRBJ2-3; either TRBD1 or TRBD2 may fit D (6 bases each). In germline, CDR1 is MNHEY, CDR2 SMNVEV (reference sequence). The CDR3 spans 16 residues. V gave up 7 bases and J gave up 0 bases, with 17 bases separating them. CDR3 DNA sequence: TGTGCCAGCACCCCCTTGTGGGGGGCAAGCACAGATACGCAGTATTTT. It specifies CASTPLWGASTDTQYF.

This sequence joins TRBV6-6 and TRBJ1-2; D is unresolved. Trimming shortened V by 6 bases and J by 4 bases, and 15 bases separated the two germline ends. Germline V gene data show CDR1 as MNHNY and CDR2 as SVGAGI (reference sequence). The CDR3 consists of 14 residues. The CDR3 region is CASSSVGRGYGYTF. The DNA of the CDR3 is TGTGCCAGCAGCTCAGTCGGGAGAGGCTATGGCTACACCTTC.

This chain uses TRBV24-1 with TRBJ2-1, with D possibly matching TRBD1 (6 bases). This CDR3 is 16 amino acids long. The germline V gene encodes CDR1 KGHDR and CDR2 SFDVKD. Trimming pared 3 bases from V and 1 base from J, leaving 12 bases between. CDR3 sequence (DNA): TGTGCCACCAGTGATGTACGGCAGGGGTCCTACAATGAGCAGTTCTTC. Encoded protein: CATSDVRQGSYNEQFF.

The J gene is TRBJ2-1, the V gene TRBV25-1, with 9 bases identical to TRBD2. CDR3 length: 16 amino acids. V gave up 1 base and J gave up 4 bases; unmatched junction bases: 5. CDR1 MGHDK and CDR2 SYGVNS come from the germline V gene. CDR3 region: CASSEFRTSVYNEQFF. The CDR3 coding sequence is TGTGCCAGCAGTGAATTCAGGACTAGCGTTTACAATGAGCAGTTCTTC.

The V gene is TRBV6-6, the J gene TRBJ1-6; D gene unclear. Trimming left V 0 bases short and J 14 bases short, with 14 bases between. This CDR3 has 14 residues. CDR1 MNHNY and CDR2 SVGAGI come from the germline V gene (reference sequence). As DNA, the CDR3 is TGTGCCAGCAGTTACTCGGATTGGGGTAGGGCCCTCCACTTT. Protein: CASSYSDWGRALHF.

V usage is TRBV6-5 and J usage is TRBJ1-1; weak D call: TRBD1 (6 bases). The CDR3 length is 13 residues. V was trimmed by 6 bases and J by 1 base, leaving 9 bases between them. Germline CDR1 and CDR2: MNHEY and SVGAGI. CDR3 amino acids: CASRWDTNTEAFF. As DNA, the CDR3 is TGTGCCAGCAGGTGGGACACGAACACTGAAGCTTTCTTT.

This chain links TRBV5-1 with TRBJ1-4, with D uncertain. With 2 bases removed from V and 7 bases from J, the gap between germline ends came to 9 bases. The CDR3 sequence is 13 residues long. CDR1 and CDR2 (germline): SGHRS, YFSETQ. This CDR3 reads CASSFGGSEKLFF. As DNA, the CDR3 is TGCGCCAGCAGCTTTGGCGGAAGTGAAAAACTGTTTTTT.

The chain recombines TRBV3-1 (or the pseudogene TRBV3-2) with TRBJ2-5, with TRBD2 matching over 9 bases. CDR1 and CDR2 from the germline V gene are LGHDT and YNNKEL (reference sequence). There are 18 residues in the CDR3. The V gene end was trimmed by 0 bases and the J gene end by 5 bases; junction bases not matched to a gene: 13. The CDR3 DNA is TGTGCCAGCAGCCAAGAAACTTTCCGGCGGGGGGGCCTGGAGACCCAGTACTTC. Its translation is CASSQETFRRGGLETQYF.

The chain employs TRBV5-5 and TRBJ2-7; D not resolved. Germline values: CDR1 SGHKS, CDR2 YYEKEE (reference sequence). V lost 3 bases, J lost 3 bases, and 10 bases lay in between. The CDR3 spans 13 residues. CDR3 nucleotides: TGTGCCAGCAGCTCCCGGCAGGTCTACGAGCAGTACTTC. Translation: CASSSRQVYEQYF.